This T cell receptor (beta chain) was retrieved from a study of cytomegalovirus exposure and HLA in healthy donors. At the level of the study: A data release that came early held roughly 90 million unique TCRs from HLA-typed donors.

Primers for the PCR totalled 60 Vbeta and 13 Jbeta. Authors' analysis steps: In a later analysis, around 10 million of approximately 80 million unique beta chains occurred in at least two donors. The table came from immunoSEQ multiplex PCR; TCRdb's copy has only in-frame clones and leaves some out. V and J calls and clone size are copied from that table; D and trimming were computed from the DNA. The sample lists some 130,000 clones; roughly 10% were seen once. Study-level points and caveats: A later examination showed that TCR association rates differed by HLA locus, with DRB1 most and HLA-C fewest. Sequence variants that were highly shared formed a cluster that was likely a sequencing artifact.

The germline V and J ends were trimmed by 5 bases and 1 base, with 11 bases remaining between them. CDR1 is SGHTA and CDR2 is FQGNSA in the germline V gene. CDR3 length: 14 residues. A few counts support this clone. Its antigen is as yet unknown. Sequencing was performed on PBMCs. The sequence came from a man aged 50 to 60 in good health and CMV-seronegative. The chain is built from TRBV7-2 and TRBJ2-5, with D unresolved. CDR3 DNA: TGTGCCAGCAGCAGTTACAGTTTCCAAGAGACCCAGTACTTC. Translating it yields CASSSYSFQETQYF.